This TCR beta chain was recovered during a study of control samples from healthy donors and cancer patients. V dropped 6 bases and J dropped 7 bases, with 21 bases sitting between them. This CDR3 contains 15 residues. Germline V gene lookup returns CDR1 LNHDA and CDR2 SQIVND (reference sequence). The assay was immunoSEQ multiplex PCR, and TCRdb's table has in-frame clones only and misses some. The sample yields more than 25,000 clones, 91% seen once. The clonotype was recovered from a man aged 50 or older with lung cancer. The rearrangement links TRBV19 to TRBJ1-2; D unresolved. The sequencing input was PBMCs. The CDR3 DNA reads as TGTGCCAGTAGCCCTCCTTCTCCGCGGAATCGTGGCTACACCTTC. It is translated as CASSPPSPRNRGYTF.